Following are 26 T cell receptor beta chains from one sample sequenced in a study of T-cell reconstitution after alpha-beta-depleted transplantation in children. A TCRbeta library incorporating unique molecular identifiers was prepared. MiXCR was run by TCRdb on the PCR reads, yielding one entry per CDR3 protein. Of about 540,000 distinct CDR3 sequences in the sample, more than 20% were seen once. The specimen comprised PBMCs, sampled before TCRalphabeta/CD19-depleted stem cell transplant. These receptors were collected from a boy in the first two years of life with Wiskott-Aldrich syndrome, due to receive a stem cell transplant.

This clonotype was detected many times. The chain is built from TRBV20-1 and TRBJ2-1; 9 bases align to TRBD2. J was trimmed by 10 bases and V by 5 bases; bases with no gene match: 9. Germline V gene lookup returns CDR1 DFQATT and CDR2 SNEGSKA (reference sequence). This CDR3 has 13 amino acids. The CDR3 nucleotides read TGCAGTGCTTCTTTAGCGGGAGTAAGGGAGCAGTTCTTC. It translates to CSASLAGVREQFF.

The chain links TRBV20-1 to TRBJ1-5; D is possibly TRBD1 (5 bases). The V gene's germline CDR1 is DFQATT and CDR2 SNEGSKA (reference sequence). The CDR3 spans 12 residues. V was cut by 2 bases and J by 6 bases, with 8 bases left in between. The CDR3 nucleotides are TGCAGTGCTAGAAGGCAGGGTCAGCCCCAGCATTTT. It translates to CSARRQGQPQHF.

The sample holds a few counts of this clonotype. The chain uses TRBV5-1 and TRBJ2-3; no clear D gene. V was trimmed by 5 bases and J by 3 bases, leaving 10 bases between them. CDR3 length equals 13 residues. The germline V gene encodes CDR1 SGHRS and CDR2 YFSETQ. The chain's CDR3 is CASRPQETDTQYF. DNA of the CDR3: TGCGCCAGCAGACCCCAGGAAACAGATACGCAGTATTTT.

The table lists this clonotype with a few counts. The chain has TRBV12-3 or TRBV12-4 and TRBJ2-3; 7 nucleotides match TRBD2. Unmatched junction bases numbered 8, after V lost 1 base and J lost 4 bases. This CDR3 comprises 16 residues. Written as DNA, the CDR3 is TGTGCCAGCAGTTTAGAAGCGGGACCCAGGGCAGATACGCAGTATTTT. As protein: CASSLEAGPRADTQYF.

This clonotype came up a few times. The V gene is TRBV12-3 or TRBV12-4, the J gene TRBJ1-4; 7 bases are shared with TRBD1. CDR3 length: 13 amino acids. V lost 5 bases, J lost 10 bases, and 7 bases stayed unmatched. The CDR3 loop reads CASSPQGGGKLFF. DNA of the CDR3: TGTGCCAGCAGTCCGCAGGGGGGGGGAAAACTGTTTTTT.

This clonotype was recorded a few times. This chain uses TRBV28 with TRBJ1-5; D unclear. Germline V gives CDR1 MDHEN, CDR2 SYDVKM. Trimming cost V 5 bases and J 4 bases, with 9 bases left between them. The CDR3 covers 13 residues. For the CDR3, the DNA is TGTGCCAGCAGTCCTCGGGAAAATCAGCCCCAGCATTTT. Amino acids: CASSPRENQPQHF.

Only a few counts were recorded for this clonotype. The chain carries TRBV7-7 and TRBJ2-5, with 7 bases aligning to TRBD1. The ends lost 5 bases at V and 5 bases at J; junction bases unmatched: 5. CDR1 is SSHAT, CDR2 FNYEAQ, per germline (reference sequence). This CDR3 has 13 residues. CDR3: CASSPTGVETQYF. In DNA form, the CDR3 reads TGTGCCAGCAGCCCAACAGGGGTGGAGACCCAGTACTTC.

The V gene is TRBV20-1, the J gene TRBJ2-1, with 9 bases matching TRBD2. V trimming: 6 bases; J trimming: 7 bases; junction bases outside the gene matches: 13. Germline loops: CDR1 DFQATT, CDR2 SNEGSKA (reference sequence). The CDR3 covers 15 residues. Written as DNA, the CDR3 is TGCAGTGCCCCTGGGACTAGCAGCCTCTTGAATGAGCAGTTCTTC. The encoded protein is CSAPGTSSLLNEQFF.

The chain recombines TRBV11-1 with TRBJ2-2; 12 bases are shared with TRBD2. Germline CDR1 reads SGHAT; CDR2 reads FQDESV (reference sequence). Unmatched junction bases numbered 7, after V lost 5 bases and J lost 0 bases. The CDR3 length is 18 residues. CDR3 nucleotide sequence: TGTGCCAGCAGCCCAACCGGACTAGCGGGACCGAACACCGGGGAGCTGTTTTTT. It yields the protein CASSPTGLAGPNTGELFF. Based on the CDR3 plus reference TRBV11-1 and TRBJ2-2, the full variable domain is EAEVAQSPRYKITEKSQAVAFWCDPISGHATLYWYRQILGQGPELLVQFQDESVVDDSQLPKDRFSAERLKGVDSTLKIQPAELGDSAMYLCASSPTGLAGPNTGELFFGEGSRLTVL.

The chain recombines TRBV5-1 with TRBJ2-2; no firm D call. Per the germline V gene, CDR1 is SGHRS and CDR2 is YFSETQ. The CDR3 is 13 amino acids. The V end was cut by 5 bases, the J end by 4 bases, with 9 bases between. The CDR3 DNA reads TGCGCCAGCAGGCGGAGCGTCACCGGGGAGCTGTTTTTT. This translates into CASRRSVTGELFF.

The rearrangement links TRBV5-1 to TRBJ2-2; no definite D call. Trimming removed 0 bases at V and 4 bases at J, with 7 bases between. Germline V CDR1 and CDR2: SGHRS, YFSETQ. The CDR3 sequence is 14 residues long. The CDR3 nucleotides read TGCGCCAGCAGCTTGGATTGGGGCACCGGGGAGCTGTTTTTT. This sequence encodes CASSLDWGTGELFF.

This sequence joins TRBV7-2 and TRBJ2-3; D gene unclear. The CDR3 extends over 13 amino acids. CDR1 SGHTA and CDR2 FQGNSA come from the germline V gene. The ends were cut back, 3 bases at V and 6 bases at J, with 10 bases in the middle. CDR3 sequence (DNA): TGTGCCAGCAGCTTGGATGGGGTGGATACGCAGTATTTT. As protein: CASSLDGVDTQYF. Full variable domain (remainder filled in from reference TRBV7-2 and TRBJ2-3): GAGVSQSPSNKVTEKGKDVELRCDPISGHTALYWYRQSLGQGLEFLIYFQGNSAPDKSGLPSDRFSAERTGGSVSTLTIQRTQQEDSAVYLCASSLDGVDTQYFGPGTRLTVL.

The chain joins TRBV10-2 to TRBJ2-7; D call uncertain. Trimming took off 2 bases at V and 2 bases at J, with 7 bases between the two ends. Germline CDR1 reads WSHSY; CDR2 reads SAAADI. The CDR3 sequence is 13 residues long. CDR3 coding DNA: TGCGCCAGCAGTGAGGGTCAAACCTACGAGCAGTACTTC. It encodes CASSEGQTYEQYF.

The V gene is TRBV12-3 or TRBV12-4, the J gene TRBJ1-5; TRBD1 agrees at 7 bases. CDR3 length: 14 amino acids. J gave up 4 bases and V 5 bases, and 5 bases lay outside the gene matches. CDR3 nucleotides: TGTGCCAGCAGTGTGGACAGGCCTAATCAGCCCCAGCATTTT. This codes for CASSVDRPNQPQHF.

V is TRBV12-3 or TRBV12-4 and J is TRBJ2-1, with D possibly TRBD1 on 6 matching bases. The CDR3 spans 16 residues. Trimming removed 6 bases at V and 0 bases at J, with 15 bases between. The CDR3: CASSSQGRFSYNEQFF. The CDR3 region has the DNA TGTGCCAGCAGCTCACAGGGACGGTTCTCCTACAATGAGCAGTTCTTC.

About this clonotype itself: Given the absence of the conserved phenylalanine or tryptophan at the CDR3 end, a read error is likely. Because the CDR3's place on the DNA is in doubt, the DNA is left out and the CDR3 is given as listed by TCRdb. This CDR3 is CASRDRGPFLL. This rearrangement joins TRBV25-1 to TRBJ2-1; the D call of TRBD1 is as the table states it, not checked on the DNA. Germline V gene data show CDR1 as MGHDK and CDR2 as SYGVNS. With termini counted, the CDR3 has 11 amino acids.

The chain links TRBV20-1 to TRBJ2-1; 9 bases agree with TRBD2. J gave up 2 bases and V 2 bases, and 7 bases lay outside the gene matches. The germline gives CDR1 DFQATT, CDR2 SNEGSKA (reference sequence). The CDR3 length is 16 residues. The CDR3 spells CSARSGLAQTYNEQFF. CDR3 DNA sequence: TGCAGTGCTAGAAGTGGACTAGCGCAAACCTACAATGAGCAGTTCTTC.

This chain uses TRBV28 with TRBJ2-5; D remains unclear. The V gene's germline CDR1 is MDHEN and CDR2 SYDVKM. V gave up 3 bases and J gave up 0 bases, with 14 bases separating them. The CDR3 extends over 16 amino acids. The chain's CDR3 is CASSFGPNPYQETQYF. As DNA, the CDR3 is TGTGCCAGCAGTTTCGGACCGAACCCGTACCAAGAGACCCAGTACTTC.

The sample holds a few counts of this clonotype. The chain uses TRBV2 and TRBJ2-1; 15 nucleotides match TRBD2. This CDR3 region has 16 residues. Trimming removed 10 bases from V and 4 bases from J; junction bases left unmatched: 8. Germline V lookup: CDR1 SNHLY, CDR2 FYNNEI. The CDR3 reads CATGTSGRPGYNEQFF. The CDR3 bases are TGTGCCACCGGGACTAGCGGGAGGCCGGGGTACAATGAGCAGTTCTTC. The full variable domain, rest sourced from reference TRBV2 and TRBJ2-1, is EPEVTQTPSHQVTQMGQEVILRCVPISNHLYFYWYRQILGQKVEFLVSFYNNEISEKSEIFDDQFSVERPDGSNFTLKIRSTKLEDSAMYFCATGTSGRPGYNEQFFGPGTRLTVL.

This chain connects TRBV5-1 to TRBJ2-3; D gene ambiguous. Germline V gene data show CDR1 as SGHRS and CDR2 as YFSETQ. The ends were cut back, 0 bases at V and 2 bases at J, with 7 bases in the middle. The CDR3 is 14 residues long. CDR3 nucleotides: TGCGCCAGCAGCTTGGCTCCCCACACAGATACGCAGTATTTT. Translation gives CASSLAPHTDTQYF.

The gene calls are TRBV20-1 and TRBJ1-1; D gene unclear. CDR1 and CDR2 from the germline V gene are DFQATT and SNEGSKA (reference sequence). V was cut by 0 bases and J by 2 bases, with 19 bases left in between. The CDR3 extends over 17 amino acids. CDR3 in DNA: TGCAGTGCTAGAGATCAGGATGGAGGCGGTGGCAACACTGAAGCTTTCTTT. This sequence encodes CSARDQDGGGGNTEAFF.

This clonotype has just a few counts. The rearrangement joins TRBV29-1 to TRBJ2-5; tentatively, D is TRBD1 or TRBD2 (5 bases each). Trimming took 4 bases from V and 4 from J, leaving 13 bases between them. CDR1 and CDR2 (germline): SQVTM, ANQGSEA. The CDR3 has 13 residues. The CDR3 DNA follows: TGCAGCGTTGTATCCCGGGGCCGAGAGACCCAGTACTTC. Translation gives CSVVSRGRETQYF.

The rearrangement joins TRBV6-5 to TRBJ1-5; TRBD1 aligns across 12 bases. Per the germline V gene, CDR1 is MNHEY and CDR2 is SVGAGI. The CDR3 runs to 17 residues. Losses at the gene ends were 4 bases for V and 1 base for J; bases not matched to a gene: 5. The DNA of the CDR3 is TGTGCCAGCAGTTCGGGACAGGGGGCAATGAGCAATCAGCCCCAGCATTTT. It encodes CASSSGQGAMSNQPQHF.

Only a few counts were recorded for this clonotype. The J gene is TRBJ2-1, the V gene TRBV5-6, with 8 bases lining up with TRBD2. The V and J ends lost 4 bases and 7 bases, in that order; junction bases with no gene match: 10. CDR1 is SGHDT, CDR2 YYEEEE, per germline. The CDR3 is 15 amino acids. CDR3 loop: CASSTLSGIFNEQFF. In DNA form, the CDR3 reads TGTGCCAGCAGCACTCTTAGCGGGATTTTTAATGAGCAGTTCTTC.

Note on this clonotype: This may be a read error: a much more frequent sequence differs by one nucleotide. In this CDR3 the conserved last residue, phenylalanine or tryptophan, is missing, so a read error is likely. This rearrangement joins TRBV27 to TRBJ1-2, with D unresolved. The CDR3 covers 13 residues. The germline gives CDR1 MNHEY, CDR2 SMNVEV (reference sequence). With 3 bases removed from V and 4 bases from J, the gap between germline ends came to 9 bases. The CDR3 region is CASSLKGSYGYTC. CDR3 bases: TGTGCCAGCAGTTTGAAGGGTAGCTATGGCTACACCTGC.

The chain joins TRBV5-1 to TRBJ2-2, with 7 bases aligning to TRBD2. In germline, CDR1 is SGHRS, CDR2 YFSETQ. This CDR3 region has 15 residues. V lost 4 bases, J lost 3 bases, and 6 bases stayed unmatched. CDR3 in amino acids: CASSTLSGYTGELFF. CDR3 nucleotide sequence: TGCGCCAGCAGCACCCTTAGCGGGTACACCGGGGAGCTGTTTTTT.